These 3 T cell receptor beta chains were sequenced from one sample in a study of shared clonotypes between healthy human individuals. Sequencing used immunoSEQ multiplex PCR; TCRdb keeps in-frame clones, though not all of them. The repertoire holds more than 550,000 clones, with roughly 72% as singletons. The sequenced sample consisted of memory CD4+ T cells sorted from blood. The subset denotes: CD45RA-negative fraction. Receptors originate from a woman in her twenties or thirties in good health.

CDR3 loop: CASSEAGPGDTQYF. The CDR3 region has the DNA TGTGCCAGCAGTGAGGCGGGTCCGGGAGATACGCAGTATTTT. The rearrangement uses TRBV6-1 and TRBJ2-3; TRBD2 is a possible D gene (5 bases). The CDR3 runs 14 residues. Deletions cut 3 bases from V and 5 bases from J, with 12 bases between. Germline CDR1 is MNHNS and CDR2 is SASEGT.

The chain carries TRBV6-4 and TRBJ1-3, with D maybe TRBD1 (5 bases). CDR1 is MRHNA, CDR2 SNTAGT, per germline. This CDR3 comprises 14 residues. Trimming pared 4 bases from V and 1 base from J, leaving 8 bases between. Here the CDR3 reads CASSVGGSGNTIYF. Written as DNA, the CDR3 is TGTGCCAGCAGTGTGGGGGGATCTGGAAACACCATATATTTT.

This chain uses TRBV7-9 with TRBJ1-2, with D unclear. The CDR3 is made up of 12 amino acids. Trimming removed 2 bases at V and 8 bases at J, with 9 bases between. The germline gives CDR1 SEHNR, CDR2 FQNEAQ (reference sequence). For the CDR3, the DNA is TGTGCCAGCAGCTTATTGCAGTTGGGCTACACCTTC. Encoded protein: CASSLLQLGYTF.